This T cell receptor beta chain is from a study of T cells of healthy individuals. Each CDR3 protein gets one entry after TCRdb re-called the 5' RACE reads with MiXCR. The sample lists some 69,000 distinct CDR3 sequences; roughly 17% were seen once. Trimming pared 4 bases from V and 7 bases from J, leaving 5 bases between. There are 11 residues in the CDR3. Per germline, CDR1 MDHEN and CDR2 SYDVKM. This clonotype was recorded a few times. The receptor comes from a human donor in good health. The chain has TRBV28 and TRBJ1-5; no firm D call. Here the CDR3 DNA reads TGTGCCAGCAGTTCTAGGCAGCCCCAGCATTTT. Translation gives CASSSRQPQHF.